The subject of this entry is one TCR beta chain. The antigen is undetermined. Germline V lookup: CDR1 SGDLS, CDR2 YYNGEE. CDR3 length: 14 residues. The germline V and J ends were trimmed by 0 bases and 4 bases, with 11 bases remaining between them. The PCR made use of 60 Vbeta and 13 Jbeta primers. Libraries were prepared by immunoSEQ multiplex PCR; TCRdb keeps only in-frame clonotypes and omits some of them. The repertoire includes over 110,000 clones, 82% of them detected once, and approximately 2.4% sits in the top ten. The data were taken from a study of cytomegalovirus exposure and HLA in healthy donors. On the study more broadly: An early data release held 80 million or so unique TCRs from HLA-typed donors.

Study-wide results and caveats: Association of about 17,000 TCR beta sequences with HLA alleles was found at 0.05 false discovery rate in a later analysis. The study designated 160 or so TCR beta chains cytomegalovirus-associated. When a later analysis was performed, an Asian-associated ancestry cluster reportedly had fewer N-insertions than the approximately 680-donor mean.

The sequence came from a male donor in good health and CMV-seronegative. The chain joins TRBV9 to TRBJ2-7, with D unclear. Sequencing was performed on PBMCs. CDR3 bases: TGTGCCAGCAGCGTAGCCGACTCGCCATACGAGCAGTACTTC. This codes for CASSVADSPYEQYF.